What follows describes a single TCR beta chain. These data originate in a study of blood T cell repertoires in COVID-19. Study as a whole: Specimens from acute and convalescent COVID-19 originated in the United States, Italy and Spain. PBMCs, B-cell-depleted T cells, or T cells provided the cDNA or gDNA that made up the material.

There are 17 residues in the CDR3. V gave up 1 base and J gave up 0 bases; unmatched junction bases: 6. CDR1 LGHDT and CDR2 YNNKEL come from the germline V gene (reference sequence). In the source study's methods: Reference gene primer amplification in the assay estimated nucleated cell counts. Profiling relied on immunoSEQ multiplex PCR, and the TCRdb table lists in-frame clones only, not all of them. The DNA was the basis for D and trimming; V, J and clone size are from that table. In the table there are tens of thousands of clones, 90% to 95% of which are singletons. The sample comprised peripheral blood. This chain joins TRBV3-1 (or the pseudogene TRBV3-2) and TRBJ2-5; 9 nucleotides match TRBD2. The TCR was taken from a human donor with active COVID-19. The donor label of this sample is uncertain. The CDR3 DNA is TGTGCCAGCAGCCAAGGTCTTAGCGGGGGATACCAAGAGACCCAGTACTTC. This translates into CASSQGLSGGYQETQYF.